A single sample gave rise to the 23 T cell receptor beta chains below, sequenced in a study of T cells in Graves' hyperthyroidism and ophthalmopathy. Amplified regions were TCR beta CDR3 sequences from RNA transcripts. In the first-round RT-PCR of the TCR CDR3, the HTBI primer set was used. One entry per CDR3 protein results from TCRdb running MiXCR on the multiplex PCR reads. The sample lists approximately 400,000 distinct CDR3 sequences, under 15% occurring once. The specimen was blood. These receptors came from a woman aged 25 to 39 with Graves' hyperthyroidism.

The V call is TRBV9, the J call TRBJ1-1, with no clear D. The V gene lost 1 base and the J gene lost 2 bases, with 6 bases spanning the gap. The CDR3 sequence is 13 residues long. Germline CDR1 and CDR2: SGDLS and YYNGEE. The CDR3 coding sequence is TGTGCCAGCAGCGTAACATTTAACACTGAAGCTTTCTTT. Translating gives CASSVTFNTEAFF.

This clonotype was detected many times. The rearrangement joins TRBV20-1 to TRBJ1-3; TRBD1 agrees at 9 bases. Germline V gene data show CDR1 as DFQATT and CDR2 as SNEGSKA (reference sequence). J lost 0 bases, V lost 6 bases, and 3 bases had no gene match. The CDR3 contains 14 residues. In DNA form, the CDR3 reads TGCAGTGCGGGACAGGGTAACTCTGGAAACACCATATATTTT. This encodes CSAGQGNSGNTIYF.

The CDR3 protein is CASSIPGGPAGELFF. The DNA of the CDR3 is TGTGCCAGTAGTATTCCGGGAGGCCCGGCCGGGGAGCTGTTTTTT. The chain links TRBV19 to TRBJ2-2; 7 bases are a match to TRBD2. The CDR3 runs to 15 residues. CDR1 and CDR2 (germline): LNHDA, SQIVND (reference sequence). V gave up 3 bases and J gave up 6 bases; unmatched junction bases: 7. Filled out from reference TRBV19 and TRBJ2-2, the complete variable domain reads DGGITQSPKYLFRKEGQNVTLSCEQNLNHDAMYWYRQDPGQGLRLIYYSQIVNDFQKGDIAEGYSVSREKKESFPLTVTSAQKNPTAFYLCASSIPGGPAGELFFGEGSRLTVL.

This clonotype has more than one count but fewer than ten. The J gene is TRBJ2-7, the V gene TRBV4-1; 12 positions agree with TRBD2. This CDR3 region has 17 residues. Germline V CDR1 and CDR2: MGHRA, YSYEKL. V gave up 1 base and J gave up 3 bases; unmatched junction bases: 7. The CDR3 sequence: CASSQVVLAGGGYEQYF. CDR3 sequence (DNA): TGCGCCAGCAGCCAAGTAGTACTAGCGGGAGGAGGCTACGAGCAGTACTTC.

There are a few counts of this clonotype. J is TRBJ2-7 and V is TRBV6-2 or TRBV6-3, with 12 bases identical to TRBD1. Germline V gives CDR1 MNHEY, CDR2 SVGEGT. CDR3 size: 15 residues. The V segment lost 7 bases and the J segment 4 bases; nucleotides outside the gene matches: 8. The CDR3 DNA sequence: TGTGCCAGCACCAACGGGGGACAGGGGGCTTACGAGCAGTACTTC. Protein: CASTNGGQGAYEQYF.

CDR3 coding DNA: TGCGCCAGAAGGTTAGGTCGGGACAGGCAACTCTACGAGCAGTACTTC. This gives the protein CARRLGRDRQLYEQYF. The chain combines TRBV10-2 with TRBJ2-7, with 8 nucleotides matching TRBD1. Germline lookup yields CDR1 WSHSY and CDR2 SAAADI. The CDR3 totals 16 residues. The trim removed 9 bases at V and 3 bases at J, leaving 16 bases unmatched.

This clonotype was seen at least ten times. V gene TRBV28 combines with J gene TRBJ2-7; 9 positions agree with TRBD1. The J segment lost 7 bases and the V segment lost 5 bases, leaving 12 bases of the junction unmatched. There are 15 residues in the CDR3. Germline V gene data show CDR1 as MDHEN and CDR2 as SYDVKM. CDR3 nucleotides: TGTGCCAGCAGTCCCCGGGACAGGGCCTTGAGGGAGCAGTACTTC. Translation: CASSPRDRALREQYF. Full variable domain (outside the CDR3, taken from reference TRBV28 and TRBJ2-7): DVKVTQSSRYLVKRTGEKVFLECVQDMDHENMFWYRQDPGLGLRLIYFSYDVKMKEKGDIPEGYSVSREKKERFSLILESASTNQTSMYLCASSPRDRALREQYFGPGTRLTVT.

Ten or more counts support this clonotype. The gene calls are TRBV30 and TRBJ2-7, with 7 bases that match TRBD1. With 6 bases clipped from V and 3 bases from J, the junction kept 2 bases outside the gene matches. The germline V gene encodes CDR1 GTSNPN and CDR2 SVGIG (reference sequence). The CDR3 length is 11 residues. Here the CDR3 DNA reads TGTGCCTGCCACAGGGGCTACGAGCAGTACTTC. This translates into CACHRGYEQYF.

V gene TRBV3-1 combines with J gene TRBJ2-2; D not certain. Germline CDR1 and CDR2: LGHDT and YNNKEL (reference sequence). The CDR3 extends over 12 amino acids. Trimming stripped 3 bases from V and 4 bases from J, with 3 bases between. The CDR3 region is CASSHLTGELFF. CDR3 DNA sequence: TGTGCCAGCAGCCATCTCACCGGGGAGCTGTTTTTT.

This clonotype was counted only a few times. The chain is built from TRBV6-1 and TRBJ2-1; 10 nucleotides line up with TRBD2. Germline CDR1 and CDR2: MNHNS and SASEGT. The ends lost 7 bases at V and 6 bases at J; junction bases unmatched: 3. CDR3 size: 13 residues. The CDR3 DNA follows: TGTGCCAGCACGGAGCGGGGGGGCAATGAGCAGTTCTTC. It is translated as CASTERGGNEQFF.

This clonotype was recorded at least ten times. The chain couples TRBV7-2 to TRBJ2-7; perhaps TRBD1 as D (6 bases). The CDR3 runs 14 residues. V lost 5 bases, J lost 0 bases, and 11 bases lay in between. Germline V gives CDR1 SGHTA, CDR2 FQGNSA. Here the CDR3 DNA reads TGTGCCAGCAGCCTGGACAGCGCCTCCTACGAGCAGTACTTC. Translation: CASSLDSASYEQYF.

A note on this clonotype: A much larger clone differs by one base, so this may be a read error. J is TRBJ2-1 and V is TRBV28, with unresolved D. V lost 4 bases to trimming and J lost 5 bases, with 12 bases between them. The CDR3 runs 14 residues. The germline V gene has CDR1 MDHEN and CDR2 SYDVKM. The CDR3 nucleotides are TGTGCCAGCAGTTCGTTAAGTAGAAACAATGAGCAGTTCTTC. Translation: CASSSLSRNNEQFF.

This clonotype was seen at least ten times. The genes are TRBV30 and TRBJ2-5; D gene unclear. Germline CDR1 is GTSNPN and CDR2 is SVGIG (reference sequence). V lost 1 base and J 1 base, leaving 13 bases between the germline ends. The CDR3 length is 15 residues. In DNA form, the CDR3 reads TGTGCCTGGAGTGCCCCCCAAGGTTTCCAAGAGACCCAGTACTTC. Encoded protein: CAWSAPQGFQETQYF.

This clonotype was observed at least ten times. The V call is TRBV3-1, the J call TRBJ1-6; TRBD1 agrees at 7 bases. With V trimmed by 4 bases and J by 10 bases, 7 bases remained unmatched. The germline V gene has CDR1 LGHDT and CDR2 YNNKEL (reference sequence). CDR3 length equals 14 residues. The CDR3 reads CASSPSDRASPLHF. The CDR3 DNA reads as TGTGCCAGCAGCCCATCCGACAGGGCGTCACCCCTCCACTTT.

V is TRBV28 and J is TRBJ2-3, with D perhaps matching TRBD1 or TRBD2 (6 bases each). This CDR3 has 13 amino acids. The V end lost 4 bases, the J end lost 13 bases, and 18 bases lay between the germline ends. The V gene's germline CDR1 is MDHEN and CDR2 SYDVKM. CDR3 in DNA: TGTGCCAGCAGTTCCCCCCCGGGGGCTCGGGAGTATTTT. Protein product: CASSSPPGAREYF.

The chain recombines TRBV6-2 or TRBV6-3 with TRBJ2-4; 7 bases line up with TRBD1. Germline loops: CDR1 MNHEY, CDR2 SVGEGT. The CDR3 covers 15 residues. V was clipped by 0 bases and J by 11 bases; unmatched bases: 10. The DNA for the CDR3 is TGTGCCAGCAGTTACTCGGCCGACAGGGAACCTTTTCAGTACTTC. Translation gives CASSYSADREPFQYF.

This clonotype was observed many times. The rearrangement joins TRBV2 to TRBJ2-1; a possible D gene is TRBD1 (6 bases). This CDR3 has 15 amino acids. The ends were cut back, 2 bases at V and 9 bases at J, with 17 bases in the middle. Germline V gene sequence: CDR1 SNHLY, CDR2 FYNNEI. The CDR3, as DNA: TGTGCCAGCAGTGAAATACAGGGCAGAGGTACTGAGCAGTTCTTC. Amino acid sequence: CASSEIQGRGTEQFF.

This clonotype was seen many times. CDR3 bases: TGTGCCAGCAGCTTATACCCCCCGCGAATGGGGTCGGAGTCACCCCTCCACTTT. Translated, it gives CASSLYPPRMGSESPLHF. V is TRBV7-2 and J is TRBJ1-6; no clear D. CDR1 is SGHTA, CDR2 FQGNSA, per germline. V was trimmed by 2 bases and J by 10 bases, leaving 24 bases between them. CDR3 length: 18 residues.

This clonotype appeared a few times. V and J are TRBV6-1 and TRBJ2-5; D is tentatively TRBD1 or TRBD2 (5 bases each). The CDR3 sequence is 14 residues long. The V end was cut by 6 bases, the J end by 4 bases, with 15 bases between. From germline, CDR1 is MNHNS and CDR2 SASEGT. CDR3 coding DNA: TGTGCCAGCAGCTCGAGGGGTTACCGAGAGACCCAGTACTTC. Amino acid sequence: CASSSRGYRETQYF.

This clonotype appeared a few times. The chain couples TRBV7-8 to TRBJ2-1; TRBD2 aligns across 16 bases. The CDR3 loop spans 15 amino acids. Per the germline V gene, CDR1 is SGHVS and CDR2 is FQNEAQ. The trim removed 5 bases at V and 12 bases at J, leaving 7 bases unmatched. The CDR3 spells CASSGPGTSGRGQFF. CDR3 DNA sequence: TGTGCCAGCAGCGGACCCGGGACTAGCGGGAGGGGGCAGTTCTTC.

In this sample, this clonotype turned up a few times. CDR3 in amino acids: CASSTFVSYEQYF. CDR3 in DNA: TGTGCCAGTAGCACATTCGTCTCCTACGAGCAGTACTTC. The chain employs TRBV19 and TRBJ2-7; no clear D gene. This CDR3 is 13 amino acids long. V lost 6 bases and J 0 bases, leaving 9 bases between the germline ends. Per germline, CDR1 LNHDA and CDR2 SQIVND (reference sequence).

This clonotype was seen at least ten times. The V gene is TRBV28, the J gene TRBJ2-7; tentatively, D is TRBD2 (6 bases). Between the trimmed V and J ends, which lost 1 base and 2 bases, there was a span of 6 bases. Germline loops: CDR1 MDHEN, CDR2 SYDVKM. CDR3 length equals 13 residues. This CDR3 reads CASSLSGAYEQYF. CDR3 nucleotides: TGTGCCAGCAGTTTATCGGGGGCCTACGAGCAGTACTTC. Full variable domain (missing parts from reference TRBV28 and TRBJ2-7): DVKVTQSSRYLVKRTGEKVFLECVQDMDHENMFWYRQDPGLGLRLIYFSYDVKMKEKGDIPEGYSVSREKKERFSLILESASTNQTSMYLCASSLSGAYEQYFGPGTRLTVT.

The genes are TRBV27 and TRBJ1-6; the D gene is possibly TRBD1 (6 bases). The germline CDR1 and CDR2 sequences are MNHEY and SMNVEV (reference sequence). Trimming shortened V by 8 bases and J by 3 bases, and 11 bases separated the two germline ends. The CDR3 loop spans 14 amino acids. The CDR3 region has the DNA TGTGCCAGCCTGGGGGCCAACTATAATTCACCCCTCCACTTT. Translation gives CASLGANYNSPLHF.